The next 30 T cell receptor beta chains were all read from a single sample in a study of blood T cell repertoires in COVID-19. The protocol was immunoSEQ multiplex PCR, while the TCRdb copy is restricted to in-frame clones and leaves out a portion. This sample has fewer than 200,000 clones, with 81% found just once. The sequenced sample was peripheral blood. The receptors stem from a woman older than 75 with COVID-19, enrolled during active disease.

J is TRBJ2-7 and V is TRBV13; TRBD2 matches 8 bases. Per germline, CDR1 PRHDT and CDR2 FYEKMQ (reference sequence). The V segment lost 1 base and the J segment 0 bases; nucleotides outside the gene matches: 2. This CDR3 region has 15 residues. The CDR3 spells CASSLAGGSSYEQYF. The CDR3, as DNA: TGTGCCAGCAGCTTAGCGGGAGGGAGCTCCTACGAGCAGTACTTC. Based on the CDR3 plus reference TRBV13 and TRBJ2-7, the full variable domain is AAGVIQSPRHLIKEKRETATLKCYPIPRHDTVYWYQQGPGQDPQFLISFYEKMQSDKGSIPDRFSAQQFSDYHSELNMSSLELGDSALYFCASSLAGGSSYEQYFGPGTRLTVT.

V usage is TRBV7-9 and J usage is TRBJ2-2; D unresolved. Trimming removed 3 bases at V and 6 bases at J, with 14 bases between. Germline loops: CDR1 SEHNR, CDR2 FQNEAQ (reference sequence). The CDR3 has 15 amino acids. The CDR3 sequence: CASSFSTIGSGELFF. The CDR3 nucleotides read TGTGCCAGCAGCTTTAGCACCATAGGTTCCGGGGAGCTGTTTTTT.

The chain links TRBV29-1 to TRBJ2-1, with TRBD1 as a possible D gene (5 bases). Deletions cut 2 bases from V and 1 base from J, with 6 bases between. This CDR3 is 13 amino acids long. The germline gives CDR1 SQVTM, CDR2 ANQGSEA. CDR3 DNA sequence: TGCAGCGTTGAAAGGGGATCCTACAATGAGCAGTTCTTC. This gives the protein CSVERGSYNEQFF.

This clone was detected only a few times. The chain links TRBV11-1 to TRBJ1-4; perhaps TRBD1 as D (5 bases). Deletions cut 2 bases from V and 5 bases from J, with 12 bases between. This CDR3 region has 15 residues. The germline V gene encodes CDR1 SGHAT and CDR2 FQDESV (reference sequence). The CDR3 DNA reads TGTGCCAGCAGCTTAAACAGGCACCCGAATGAAAAACTGTTTTTT. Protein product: CASSLNRHPNEKLFF. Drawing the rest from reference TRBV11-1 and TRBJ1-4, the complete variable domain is EAEVAQSPRYKITEKSQAVAFWCDPISGHATLYWYRQILGQGPELLVQFQDESVVDDSQLPKDRFSAERLKGVDSTLKIQPAELGDSAMYLCASSLNRHPNEKLFFGSGTQLSVL.

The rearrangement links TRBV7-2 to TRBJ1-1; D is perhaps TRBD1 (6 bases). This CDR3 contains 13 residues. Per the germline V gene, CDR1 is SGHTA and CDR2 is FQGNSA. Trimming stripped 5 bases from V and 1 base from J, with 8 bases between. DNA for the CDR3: TGTGCCAGCAGCCCACAGGGGAACACTGAAGCTTTCTTT. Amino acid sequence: CASSPQGNTEAFF.

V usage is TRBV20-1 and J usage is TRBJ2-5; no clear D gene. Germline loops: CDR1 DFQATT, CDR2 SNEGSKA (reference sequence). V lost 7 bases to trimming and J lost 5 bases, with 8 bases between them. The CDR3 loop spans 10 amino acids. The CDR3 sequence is CSVKRETQYF. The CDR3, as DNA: TGCAGTGTCAAGAGGGAGACCCAGTACTTC.

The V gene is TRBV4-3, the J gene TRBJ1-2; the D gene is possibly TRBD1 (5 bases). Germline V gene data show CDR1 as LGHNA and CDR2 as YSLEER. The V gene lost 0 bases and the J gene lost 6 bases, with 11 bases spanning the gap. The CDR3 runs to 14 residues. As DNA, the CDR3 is TGCGCCAGCAGCCAAGAAGGGAGGGGCGATGGCTACACCTTC. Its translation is CASSQEGRGDGYTF.

The CDR3 DNA is TGTGCCACCAGCCCCAGGGGAGCGGGGGCCGGTGGTAATGAGCAGTTCTTC. Translation: CATSPRGAGAGGNEQFF. The chain joins TRBV24-1 to TRBJ2-1; 8 bases map to TRBD2. Unmatched junction bases numbered 17, after V lost 7 bases and J lost 7 bases. Per germline, CDR1 KGHDR and CDR2 SFDVKD. The CDR3 is 17 residues long.

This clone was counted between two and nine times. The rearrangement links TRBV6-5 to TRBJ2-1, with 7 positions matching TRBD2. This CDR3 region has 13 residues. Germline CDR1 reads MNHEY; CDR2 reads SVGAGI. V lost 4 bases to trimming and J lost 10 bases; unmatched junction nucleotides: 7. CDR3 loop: CASSWGGPGEQFF. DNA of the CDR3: TGTGCCAGCAGTTGGGGAGGGCCTGGAGAGCAGTTCTTC.

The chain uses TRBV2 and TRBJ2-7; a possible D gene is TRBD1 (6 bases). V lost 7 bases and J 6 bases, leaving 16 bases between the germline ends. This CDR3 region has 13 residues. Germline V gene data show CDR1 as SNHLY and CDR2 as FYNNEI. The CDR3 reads CASTQPTGSEQYF. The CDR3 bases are TGTGCCAGCACTCAACCGACAGGATCCGAGCAGTACTTC.

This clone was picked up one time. CDR3 coding DNA: TGTGCCAGCAGCCAGCGGACAGGCCGAAAAGATACGCAGTATTTT. It yields the protein CASSQRTGRKDTQYF. The chain links TRBV3-1 (or the pseudogene TRBV3-2) to TRBJ2-3; TRBD1 aligns across 7 bases. Germline assignment: CDR1 LGHDT and CDR2 YNNKEL (reference sequence). Unmatched junction bases numbered 8, after V lost 3 bases and J lost 5 bases. This CDR3 region has 15 residues.

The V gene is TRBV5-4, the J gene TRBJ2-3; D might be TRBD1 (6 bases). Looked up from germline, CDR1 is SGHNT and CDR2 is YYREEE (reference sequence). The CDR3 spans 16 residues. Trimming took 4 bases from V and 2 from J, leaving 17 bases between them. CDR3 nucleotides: TGTGCCAGCAGCCGATCCCCAGGGGCTAACACAGATACGCAGTATTTT. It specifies CASSRSPGANTDTQYF.

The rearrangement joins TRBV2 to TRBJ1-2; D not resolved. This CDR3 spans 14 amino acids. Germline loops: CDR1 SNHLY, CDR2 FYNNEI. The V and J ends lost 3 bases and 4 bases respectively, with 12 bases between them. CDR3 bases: TGTGCCAGCAGTGATAGGAGGGATCCCTATGGCTACACCTTC. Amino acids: CASSDRRDPYGYTF.

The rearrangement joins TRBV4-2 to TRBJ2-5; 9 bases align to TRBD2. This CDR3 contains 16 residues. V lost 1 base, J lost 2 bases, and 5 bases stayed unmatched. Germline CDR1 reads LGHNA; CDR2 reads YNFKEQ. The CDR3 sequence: CASSQGDSGSQETQYF. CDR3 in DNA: TGTGCCAGCAGCCAAGGAGATAGCGGGAGTCAAGAGACCCAGTACTTC.

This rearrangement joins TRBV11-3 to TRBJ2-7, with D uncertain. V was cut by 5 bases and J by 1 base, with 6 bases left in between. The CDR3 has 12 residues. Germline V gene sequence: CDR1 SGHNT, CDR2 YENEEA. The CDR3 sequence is CASSPSSYEQYF. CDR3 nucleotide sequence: TGTGCCAGCAGCCCCTCTTCCTACGAGCAGTACTTC.

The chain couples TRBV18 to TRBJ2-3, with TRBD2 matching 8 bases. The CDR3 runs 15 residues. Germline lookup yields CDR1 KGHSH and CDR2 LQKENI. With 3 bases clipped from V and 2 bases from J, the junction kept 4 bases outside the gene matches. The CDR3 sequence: CASSPSTSATDTQYF. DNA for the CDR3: TGTGCCAGCTCACCCTCGACTAGCGCCACAGATACGCAGTATTTT.

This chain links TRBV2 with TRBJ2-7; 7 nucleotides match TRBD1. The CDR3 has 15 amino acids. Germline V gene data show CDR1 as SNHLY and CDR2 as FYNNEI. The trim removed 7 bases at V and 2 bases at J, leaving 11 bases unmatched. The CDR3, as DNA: TGTGCCAGCACTAGAGGGGGCACAGGGACCTACGAGCAGTACTTC. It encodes CASTRGGTGTYEQYF.

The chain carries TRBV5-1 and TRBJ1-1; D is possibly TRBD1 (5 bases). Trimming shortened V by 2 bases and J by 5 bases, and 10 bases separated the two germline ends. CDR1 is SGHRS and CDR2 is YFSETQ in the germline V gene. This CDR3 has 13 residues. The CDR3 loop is CASSLRRGTEAFF. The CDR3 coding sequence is TGCGCCAGCAGCTTAAGGAGGGGAACTGAAGCTTTCTTT.

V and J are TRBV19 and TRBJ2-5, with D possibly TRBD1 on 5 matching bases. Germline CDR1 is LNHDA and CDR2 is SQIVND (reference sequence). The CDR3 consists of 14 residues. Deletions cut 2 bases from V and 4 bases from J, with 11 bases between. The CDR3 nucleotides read TGTGCCAGTAGTATAAGGGCAGGGATAGAGACCCAGTACTTC. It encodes CASSIRAGIETQYF.

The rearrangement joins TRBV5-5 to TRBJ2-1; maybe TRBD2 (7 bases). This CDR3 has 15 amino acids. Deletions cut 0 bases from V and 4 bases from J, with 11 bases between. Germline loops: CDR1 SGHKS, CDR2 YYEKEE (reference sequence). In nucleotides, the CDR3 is TGTGCCAGCAGCTTGGCCAGGGGAGGGTACAATGAGCAGTTCTTC. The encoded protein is CASSLARGGYNEQFF.

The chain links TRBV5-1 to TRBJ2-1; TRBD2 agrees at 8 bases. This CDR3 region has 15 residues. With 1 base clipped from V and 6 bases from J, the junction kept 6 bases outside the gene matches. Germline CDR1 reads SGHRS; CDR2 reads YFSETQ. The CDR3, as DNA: TGCGCCAGCAGCTTGACGGGAGGGCCGCCCAATGAGCAGTTCTTC. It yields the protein CASSLTGGPPNEQFF.

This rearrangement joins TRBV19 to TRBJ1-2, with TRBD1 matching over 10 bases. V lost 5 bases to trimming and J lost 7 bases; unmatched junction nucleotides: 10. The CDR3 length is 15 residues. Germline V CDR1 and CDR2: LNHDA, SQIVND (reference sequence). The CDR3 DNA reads TGTGCCAGTAGTGCTTTGGACAGGGGGACGGGTGGCTACACCTTC. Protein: CASSALDRGTGGYTF.

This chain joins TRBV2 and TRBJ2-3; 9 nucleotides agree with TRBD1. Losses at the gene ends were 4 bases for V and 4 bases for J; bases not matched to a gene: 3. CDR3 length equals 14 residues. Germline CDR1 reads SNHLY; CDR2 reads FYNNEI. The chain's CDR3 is CASSVDRGPDTQYF. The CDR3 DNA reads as TGTGCCAGCAGTGTGGACAGGGGACCAGATACGCAGTATTTT.

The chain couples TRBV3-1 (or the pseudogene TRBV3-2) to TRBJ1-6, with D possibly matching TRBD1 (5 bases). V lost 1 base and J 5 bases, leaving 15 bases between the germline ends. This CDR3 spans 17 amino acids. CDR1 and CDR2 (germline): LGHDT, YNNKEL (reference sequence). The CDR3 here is CASSQAGGWDDNSPLHF. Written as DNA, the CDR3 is TGTGCCAGCAGCCAAGCGGGGGGTTGGGATGATAATTCACCCCTCCACTTT.

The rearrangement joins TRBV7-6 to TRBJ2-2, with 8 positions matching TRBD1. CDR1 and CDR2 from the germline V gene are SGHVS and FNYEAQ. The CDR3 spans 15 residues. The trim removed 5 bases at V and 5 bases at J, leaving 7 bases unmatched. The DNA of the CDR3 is TGTGCCAGCAGCCGGGGGACAGGATGGACCGGGGAGCTGTTTTTT. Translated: CASSRGTGWTGELFF.

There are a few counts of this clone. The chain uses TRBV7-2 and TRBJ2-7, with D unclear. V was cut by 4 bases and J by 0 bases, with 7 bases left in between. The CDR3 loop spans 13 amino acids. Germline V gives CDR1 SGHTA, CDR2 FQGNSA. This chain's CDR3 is CASSSLSSYEQYF. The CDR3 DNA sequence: TGTGCCAGCAGCTCCCTTAGCTCCTACGAGCAGTACTTC. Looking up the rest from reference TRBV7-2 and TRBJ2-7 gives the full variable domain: GAGVSQSPSNKVTEKGKDVELRCDPISGHTALYWYRQSLGQGLEFLIYFQGNSAPDKSGLPSDRFSAERTGGSVSTLTIQRTQQEDSAVYLCASSSLSSYEQYFGPGTRLTVT.

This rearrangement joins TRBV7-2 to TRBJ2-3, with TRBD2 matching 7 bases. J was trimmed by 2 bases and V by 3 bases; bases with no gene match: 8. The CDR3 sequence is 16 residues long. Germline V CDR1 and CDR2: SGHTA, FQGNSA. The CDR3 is CASSLLGREITDTQYF. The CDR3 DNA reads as TGTGCCAGCAGCTTGTTAGGGAGGGAGATCACAGATACGCAGTATTTT.

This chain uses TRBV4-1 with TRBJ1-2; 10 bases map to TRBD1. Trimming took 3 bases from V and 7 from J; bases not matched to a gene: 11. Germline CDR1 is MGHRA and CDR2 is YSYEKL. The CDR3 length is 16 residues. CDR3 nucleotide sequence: TGCGCCAGCAGCCAGGGAATAATAGGGGACAGGGGTGGCTACACCTTC. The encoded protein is CASSQGIIGDRGGYTF.

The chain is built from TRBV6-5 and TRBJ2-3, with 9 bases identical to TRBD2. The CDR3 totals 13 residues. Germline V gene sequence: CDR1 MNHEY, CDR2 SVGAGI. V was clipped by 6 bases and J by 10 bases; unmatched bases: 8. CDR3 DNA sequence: TGTGCCAGCAGAGGGACTAGCCTACGGTCGCAGTATTTT. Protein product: CASRGTSLRSQYF.

The CDR3 loop is CASSIQKNTEAFF. The CDR3 bases are TGTGCCAGTAGTATCCAAAAAAACACTGAAGCTTTCTTT. J is TRBJ1-1 and V is TRBV19; D ambiguous. CDR1 and CDR2 from the germline V gene are LNHDA and SQIVND (reference sequence). Trimming removed 3 bases at V and 2 bases at J, with 7 bases between. The CDR3 runs 13 residues.